Below, 22 T cell receptor beta chains from the same sample are listed, as sequenced in a study of beta chain features in type 1 diabetes. Overall study findings and caveats: Shortening of TCRB CDR3s, moderate but significant, appeared in all four CD4+ subsets of Type 1 diabetes patients.

These receptors have no known antigen. Reverse transcribing all isolated RNA meant expressed TCRB transcripts were sequenced. Sequencing used immunoSEQ multiplex PCR; TCRdb keeps in-frame clones, though not all of them. This table holds roughly 50,000 clones, 42% found once. Material for sequencing was Tregs from blood. All receptors come from a man aged 30-40 years with type 1 diabetes.

The rearrangement links TRBV5-5 to TRBJ2-3, with D possibly matching TRBD2 (5 bases). V shed 4 bases and J shed 0 bases, with 6 bases lying between them. There are 13 residues in the CDR3. The germline V gene encodes CDR1 SGHKS and CDR2 YYEKEE (reference sequence). CDR3 coding DNA: TGTGCCAGCAGCCGGACTAGCACAGATACGCAGTATTTT. Residues: CASSRTSTDTQYF. Full variable domain (remainder filled in from reference TRBV5-5 and TRBJ2-3): DAGVTQSPTHLIKTRGQQVTLRCSPISGHKSVSWYQQVLGQGPQFIFQYYEKEERGRGNFPDRFSARQFPNYSSELNVNALLLGDSALYLCASSRTSTDTQYFGPGTRLTVL.

This sequence joins TRBV7-9 and TRBJ1-2, with D unclear. Trimming stripped 0 bases from V and 4 bases from J, with 9 bases between. The CDR3 runs 14 residues. Germline V gives CDR1 SEHNR, CDR2 FQNEAQ (reference sequence). The CDR3 region has the DNA TGTGCCAGCAGCTTAGCAGGCGGTAGCTATGGCTACACCTTC. Its translation is CASSLAGGSYGYTF.

This clone rates as medium-sized (0.01 to 0.1%). This chain joins TRBV28 and TRBJ2-4; 7 bases are a match to TRBD2. Germline V gene data show CDR1 as MDHEN and CDR2 as SYDVKM. With 7 bases clipped from V and 0 bases from J, the junction kept 9 bases outside the gene matches. The CDR3 has 16 residues. The CDR3 bases are TGTGCCAGCAACGGCGGGAGCGCCCAAGCCAAAAACATTCAGTACTTC. It is translated as CASNGGSAQAKNIQYF.

J is TRBJ1-1 and V is TRBV5-1; possibly TRBD1 for D (5 bases). There are 12 residues in the CDR3. Germline CDR1 and CDR2: SGHRS and YFSETQ. Trimming pared 4 bases from V and 8 bases from J, leaving 12 bases between. DNA for the CDR3: TGCGCCAGCAGCAGTTCACAGGTCGAAGCTTTCTTT. Translating gives CASSSSQVEAFF. Complete variable domain (other parts from reference TRBV5-1 and TRBJ1-1): KAGVTQTPRYLIKTRGQQVTLSCSPISGHRSVSWYQQTPGQGLQFLFEYFSETQRNKGNFPGRFSGRQFSNSRSEMNVSTLELGDSALYLCASSSSQVEAFFGQGTRLTVV.

The gene calls are TRBV20-1 and TRBJ2-7; TRBD2 aligns across 9 bases. CDR1 and CDR2 from the germline V gene are DFQATT and SNEGSKA (reference sequence). The junction had 4 bases not matched to a gene; V was cut back by 6 bases and J by 7 bases. The CDR3 is made up of 11 amino acids. CDR3 sequence reads: CSAIAGVEQYF. The CDR3 DNA reads TGCAGTGCAATAGCGGGAGTTGAGCAGTACTTC.

Only one count was recorded for this clone. The V call is TRBV5-6, the J call TRBJ1-1, with D tentatively TRBD1 (6 bases). The CDR3 has 15 amino acids. Germline CDR1 and CDR2: SGHDT and YYEEEE. Between the trimmed V and J ends, which lost 2 bases and 4 bases, there was a span of 15 bases. The CDR3 loop reads CASSLITGWSTEAFF. CDR3 nucleotides: TGTGCCAGCAGCTTAATTACAGGGTGGAGCACTGAAGCTTTCTTT.

In this sample, this clone turned up a few times. The chain uses TRBV30 and TRBJ2-1, with D possibly TRBD2 on 5 matching bases. CDR1 GTSNPN and CDR2 SVGIG come from the germline V gene (reference sequence). This CDR3 has 15 residues. The germline V and J ends were trimmed by 5 bases and 3 bases, with 17 bases remaining between them. The CDR3 DNA reads TGTGCCTGGGGTACCACTAGACTCCACTACAATGAGCAGTTCTTC. Encoded protein: CAWGTTRLHYNEQFF. Supplemented by reference TRBV30 and TRBJ2-1, the full variable domain reads SQTIHQWPATLVQPVGSPLSLECTVEGTSNPNLYWYRQAAGRGLQLLFYSVGIGQISSEVPQNLSASRPQDRQFILSSKKLLLSDSGFYLCAWGTTRLHYNEQFFGPGTRLTVL.

This clone was seen a handful of times. The chain employs TRBV30 and TRBJ2-5; a weak D match, TRBD2 (6 bases). Per the germline V gene, CDR1 is GTSNPN and CDR2 is SVGIG (reference sequence). This CDR3 has 14 amino acids. Trimming stripped 2 bases from V and 4 bases from J, with 14 bases between. CDR3 protein: CAWSTPGGGETQYF. The DNA for the CDR3 is TGTGCCTGGAGTACCCCCGGGGGTGGAGAGACCCAGTACTTC.

The CDR3 sequence is CASSRTSGTNEQYF. The CDR3 DNA sequence: TGTGCCAGCAGTAGGACTAGCGGGACCAACGAGCAGTACTTC. The chain combines TRBV28 with TRBJ2-7; 12 nucleotides line up with TRBD2. CDR3 length: 14 residues. Germline CDR1 reads MDHEN; CDR2 reads SYDVKM. Trimming at V came to 5 bases and at J to 5 bases, leaving 4 bases not matched to a gene.

The chain uses TRBV28 and TRBJ1-5; tentative D call: TRBD1 (6 bases). Looked up from germline, CDR1 is MDHEN and CDR2 is SYDVKM. This CDR3 comprises 14 residues. With 7 bases removed from V and 7 bases from J, the gap between germline ends came to 17 bases. The CDR3 DNA sequence: TGTGCCAGCAACCCGGGACAAAGTCGACAGCCCCAGCATTTT. As protein: CASNPGQSRQPQHF.

The V and J genes are TRBV6-4 and TRBJ2-5; 11 bases map to TRBD2. The last part of the DNA fits TRBJ2-7 better; the J call may be wrong. Germline CDR1 is MRHNA and CDR2 is SNTAGT. This CDR3 spans 15 amino acids. The CDR3, as DNA: TGTGCCAGCAGTGAGGGGACTAGCGGAGGCTACGAGCAGTACTTC. Protein sequence: CASSEGTSGGYEQYF.

The chain joins TRBV25-1 to TRBJ2-1; D is possibly TRBD1 (6 bases). This CDR3 has 16 amino acids. Trimming pared 6 bases from V and 8 bases from J, leaving 23 bases between. Germline V gene data show CDR1 as MGHDK and CDR2 as SYGVNS. The CDR3 nucleotides read TGTGCCAGCAGGGGGGTCCAGTGGGGGCTCAGAGATGAGCAGTTCTTC. This gives the protein CASRGVQWGLRDEQFF.

The CDR3 loop is CASSSGQLEGETQYF. Written as DNA, the CDR3 is TGTGCCAGCAGTTCGGGACAGTTGGAAGGGGAGACCCAGTACTTC. The rearrangement links TRBV28 to TRBJ2-5; 7 bases agree with TRBD1. The length of the CDR3 is 15 residues. V shed 4 bases and J 5 bases; nucleotides not matched to a gene: 10. Per germline, CDR1 MDHEN and CDR2 SYDVKM. Full variable domain (rest looked up from reference TRBV28 and TRBJ2-5): DVKVTQSSRYLVKRTGEKVFLECVQDMDHENMFWYRQDPGLGLRLIYFSYDVKMKEKGDIPEGYSVSREKKERFSLILESASTNQTSMYLCASSSGQLEGETQYFGPGTRLLVL.

This clone was detected only a few times. This chain links TRBV15 with TRBJ2-3; D remains unclear. Germline lookup yields CDR1 LNHNV and CDR2 YYDKDF (reference sequence). The CDR3 has 15 amino acids. V gave up 1 base and J gave up 6 bases, with 14 bases separating them. This CDR3 reads CATSRGAPRRDTQYF. CDR3 coding DNA: TGTGCCACCAGCAGAGGGGCTCCTCGAAGGGATACGCAGTATTTT.

The chain couples TRBV7-2 to TRBJ2-1; 8 bases align to TRBD1. This CDR3 contains 16 residues. V gave up 3 bases and J gave up 8 bases; unmatched junction bases: 12. CDR1 and CDR2 from the germline V gene are SGHTA and FQGNSA. CDR3 nucleotides: TGTGCCAGCAGCTTCCTGGGGACAGGAAACCTCTATGAGCAGTTCTTC. Translating it yields CASSFLGTGNLYEQFF.

CDR3 bases: TGTGCCAGCAGCTTAGTGGGCAGGGGAGGAAACACCATATATTTT. Translated, it gives CASSLVGRGGNTIYF. The chain carries TRBV7-2 and TRBJ1-3; D is perhaps TRBD1 (6 bases). Per the germline V gene, CDR1 is SGHTA and CDR2 is FQGNSA. With 1 base removed from V and 4 bases from J, the gap between germline ends came to 11 bases. This CDR3 comprises 15 residues.

Note on this clone: The DNA is left out, because the CDR3 cannot be placed on it with certainty; the CDR3 is given as TCRdb lists it. The genes are TRBV5-1 and TRBJ2-7; TRBD1 is taken as the D call from the table, unchecked against the DNA. Including both end residues, the CDR3 is 16 amino acids long. CDR1 is SGHRS and CDR2 is YFSETQ in the germline V gene. The CDR3 is CASSSSGQSMLYEQYF.

The chain links TRBV28 to TRBJ2-5, with D possibly matching TRBD2 (5 bases). V lost 6 bases to trimming and J lost 4 bases, with 9 bases between them. The CDR3 has 12 amino acids. In germline, CDR1 is MDHEN, CDR2 SYDVKM. The CDR3 nucleotides read TGTGCCAGCAGCGAACGGGGAGAGACCCAGTACTTC. It specifies CASSERGETQYF.

J is TRBJ2-7 and V is TRBV18; TRBD1 is a possible D gene (5 bases). V shed 2 bases and J shed 3 bases, with 11 bases lying between them. Per the germline V gene, CDR1 is KGHSH and CDR2 is LQKENI. There are 14 residues in the CDR3. The CDR3 reads CASSPRQGNYEQYF. The CDR3 region has the DNA TGTGCCAGCTCACCAAGGCAGGGTAACTACGAGCAGTACTTC.

The gene calls are TRBV19 and TRBJ1-5; 10 bases line up with TRBD1. CDR1 and CDR2 (germline): LNHDA, SQIVND (reference sequence). V was clipped by 4 bases and J by 5 bases; unmatched bases: 11. The CDR3 spans 17 residues. In DNA form, the CDR3 reads TGTGCCAGTAGTACATCCCACTCCGGGACAGGGGATCAGCCCCAGCATTTT. As protein: CASSTSHSGTGDQPQHF.

The chain combines TRBV12-5 with TRBJ2-5, with 11 positions matching TRBD2. V shed 7 bases and J 0 bases; nucleotides not matched to a gene: 7. From germline, CDR1 is LGHNT and CDR2 FRNRAP. The CDR3 is 16 residues long. This chain's CDR3 is CASAIWTSGYQETQYF. DNA of the CDR3: TGTGCTAGTGCCATCTGGACTAGCGGGTACCAAGAGACCCAGTACTTC.

V usage is TRBV6-6 and J usage is TRBJ1-4, with D maybe TRBD1 (5 bases). Germline loops: CDR1 MNHNY, CDR2 SVGAGI (reference sequence). The CDR3 contains 14 residues. Between the trimmed V and J ends, which lost 2 bases and 8 bases, there was a span of 12 bases. CDR3 DNA: TGTGCCAGCAGTTACGGAGTAGGGGTAGAAAAACTGTTTTTT. This codes for CASSYGVGVEKLFF.